This T cell receptor beta chain was observed in a study of blood T cell repertoires in COVID-19. Per the study methods: The assay estimated nucleated cells by amplifying reference gene primers. Only in-frame clones appear in the TCRdb table, and some are missing; sequencing was by immunoSEQ multiplex PCR. The D gene and trimming were derived from the DNA, and the V and J assignments and clone size from that table. This sample carries approximately 400,000 clones, 80% to 85% of them seen once, and the ten largest clones take approximately 5%. The CDR3 spans 14 residues. Trimming cost V 6 bases and J 6 bases, with 18 bases left between them. Germline V gives CDR1 MNHEY, CDR2 SVGAGI. Participant reports of clinical history set cohort assignment. Two consecutive negative NP/OP PCR tests, clearance, or resolved symptoms defined Cohort 3 recovery.

This receptor was obtained from a woman in her forties or fifties who had recovered from COVID-19. The chain joins TRBV6-5 to TRBJ2-7, with D maybe TRBD1 (6 bases). The sample was PBMCs or T cells enriched from blood (not recorded which). CDR3 in DNA: TGTGCCAGCAGCAGGGGAATGGGGCTTGGCGAGCAGTACTTC. This gives the protein CASSRGMGLGEQYF.